Listed below are T cell receptor beta chains from one sample, sequenced in a study of hypomethylating agent response in myelodysplastic syndrome. Libraries were prepared by immunoSEQ multiplex PCR; TCRdb keeps only in-frame clonotypes and omits some of them. The sample consists of about 2,900 clones, 75% to 85% of them appearing once. Sequenced material: bone marrow, taken before or after starting hypomethylating agent treatment for myelodysplastic syndrome (not recorded which). The receptors were gathered from a human donor with myelodysplastic syndrome. Each CDR3 is given with its conserved first and last residue. Fields, in order: J gene, V gene, D gene, clone size, CDR3 length, CDR3 protein, CDR3 DNA. D genes are given only for firm matches. Only part of the rows carry a size: once, few, many, or a class if the clone is expanded.

j_gene: TRBJ2-3; v_gene: TRBV5-1; d_gene: .; abundance: .; len: 14; CDR3aa: CASSLGVGTDTQYF; CDR3nt: TGCGCCAGCAGCTTGGGAGTTGGCACAGATACGCAGTATTTT
j_gene: TRBJ2-2; v_gene: TRBV5-4; d_gene: .; abundance: .; len: 15; CDR3aa: CASSPVRGGGGELFF; CDR3nt: TGTGCCAGCAGCCCGGTTAGGGGAGGTGGCGGGGAGCTGTTTTTT
j_gene: TRBJ1-5; v_gene: TRBV7-9; d_gene: TRBD1; abundance: .; len: 14; CDR3aa: CASSFLTGDQPQHF; CDR3nt: TGTGCCAGCAGCTTTTTGACAGGGGATCAGCCCCAGCATTTT
j_gene: TRBJ1-2; v_gene: TRBV20-1; d_gene: .; abundance: .; len: 11; CDR3aa: CSATGEGGYTF; CDR3nt: TGCAGTGCTACAGGGGAGGGAGGCTACACCTTC
j_gene: TRBJ2-1; v_gene: TRBV9; d_gene: .; abundance: .; len: 14; CDR3aa: CASSLGGGRNEQFF; CDR3nt: TGTGCCAGCAGCTTAGGAGGGGGCCGAAATGAGCAGTTCTTC
j_gene: TRBJ1-2; v_gene: TRBV5-1; d_gene: .; abundance: .; len: 15; CDR3aa: CASSGPGDVTGGYTF; CDR3nt: TGCGCCAGCAGCGGTCCCGGGGACGTCACGGGTGGCTACACCTTC
j_gene: TRBJ2-7; v_gene: TRBV6-1; d_gene: TRBD2; abundance: .; len: 15; CDR3aa: CASSASRRGSYEQYF; CDR3nt: TGTGCCAGCAGTGCCTCTCGGCGGGGGTCCTACGAGCAGTACTTC
j_gene: TRBJ2-7; v_gene: TRBV7-8; d_gene: .; abundance: .; len: 12; CDR3aa: CASSNNRVEQYF; CDR3nt: TGTGCCAGCAGTAACAACAGGGTCGAGCAGTACTTC
j_gene: TRBJ2-5; v_gene: TRBV6-1; d_gene: .; abundance: few; len: 15; CDR3aa: CASSENSSGQGTQYF; CDR3nt: TGTGCCAGCAGTGAAAACAGCTCTGGCCAAGGGACCCAGTACTTC
j_gene: TRBJ1-6; v_gene: TRBV6-1; d_gene: .; abundance: .; len: 13; CDR3aa: CASMTGGSSPLHF; CDR3nt: TGTGCCAGCATGACAGGAGGGAGTTCACCCCTCCACTTT
j_gene: TRBJ2-1; v_gene: TRBV5-4; d_gene: .; abundance: .; len: 14; CDR3aa: CASSPDPTKDEQFF; CDR3nt: TGTGCCAGCAGCCCGGACCCAACTAAGGATGAGCAGTTCTTC
j_gene: TRBJ2-1; v_gene: TRBV11-3; d_gene: TRBD2; abundance: .; len: 16; CDR3aa: CASSSVTSGDYNEQFF; CDR3nt: TGTGCCAGCAGCTCCGTTACTAGCGGGGATTACAATGAGCAGTTCTTC